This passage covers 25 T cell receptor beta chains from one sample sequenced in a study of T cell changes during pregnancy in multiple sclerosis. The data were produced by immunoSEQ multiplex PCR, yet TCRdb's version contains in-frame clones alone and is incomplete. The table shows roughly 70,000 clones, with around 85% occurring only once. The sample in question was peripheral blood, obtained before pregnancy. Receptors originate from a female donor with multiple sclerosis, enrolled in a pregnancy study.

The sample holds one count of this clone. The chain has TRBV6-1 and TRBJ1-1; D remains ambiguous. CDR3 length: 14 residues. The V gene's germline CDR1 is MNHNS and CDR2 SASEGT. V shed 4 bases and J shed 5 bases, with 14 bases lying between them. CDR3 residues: CASSGGKRGTEAFF. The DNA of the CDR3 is TGTGCCAGCAGTGGAGGGAAGCGGGGTACTGAAGCTTTCTTT.

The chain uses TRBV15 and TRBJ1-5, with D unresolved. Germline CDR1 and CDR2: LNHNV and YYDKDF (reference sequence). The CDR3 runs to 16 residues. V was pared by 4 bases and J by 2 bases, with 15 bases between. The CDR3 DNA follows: TGTGCCACCAGCAATTCAGCGCCGGCGGGCAATCAGCCCCAGCATTTT. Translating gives CATSNSAPAGNQPQHF.

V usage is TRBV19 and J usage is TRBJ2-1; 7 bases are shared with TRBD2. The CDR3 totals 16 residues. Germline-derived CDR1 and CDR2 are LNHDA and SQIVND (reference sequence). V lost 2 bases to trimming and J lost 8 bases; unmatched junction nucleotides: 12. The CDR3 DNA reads TGTGCCAGTAGTATAAGGGAGGGACCCTCTTGGGATGAGCAGTTCTTC. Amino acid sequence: CASSIREGPSWDEQFF.

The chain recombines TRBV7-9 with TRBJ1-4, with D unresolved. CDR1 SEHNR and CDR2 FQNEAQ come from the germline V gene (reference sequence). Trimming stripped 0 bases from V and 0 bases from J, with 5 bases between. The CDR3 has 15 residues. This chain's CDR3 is CASSLARATNEKLFF. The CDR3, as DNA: TGTGCCAGCAGCTTAGCCCGTGCAACTAATGAAAAACTGTTTTTT.

As DNA, the CDR3 is TGTGCCAGCAGTCTACCGGGACTATCTAATGAGCAGTTCTTC. Translation: CASSLPGLSNEQFF. The chain couples TRBV28 to TRBJ2-1; 7 bases align to TRBD2. V shed 5 bases and J 7 bases; nucleotides not matched to a gene: 8. This CDR3 contains 14 residues. The germline V gene encodes CDR1 MDHEN and CDR2 SYDVKM.

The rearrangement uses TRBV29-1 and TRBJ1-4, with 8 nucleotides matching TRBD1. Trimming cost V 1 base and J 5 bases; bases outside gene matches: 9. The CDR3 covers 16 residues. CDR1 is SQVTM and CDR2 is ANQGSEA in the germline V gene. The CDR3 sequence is CSVEVPLDRGNEKLFF. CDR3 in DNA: TGCAGCGTTGAAGTCCCCCTAGACAGGGGCAATGAAAAACTGTTTTTT.

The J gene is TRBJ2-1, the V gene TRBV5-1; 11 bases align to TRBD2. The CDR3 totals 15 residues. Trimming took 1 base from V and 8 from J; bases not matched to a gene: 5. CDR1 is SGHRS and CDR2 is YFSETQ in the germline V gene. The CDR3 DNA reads TGCGCCAGCAGCTTGCTAACTAGCGGGAGCTATGAGCAGTTCTTC. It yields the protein CASSLLTSGSYEQFF.

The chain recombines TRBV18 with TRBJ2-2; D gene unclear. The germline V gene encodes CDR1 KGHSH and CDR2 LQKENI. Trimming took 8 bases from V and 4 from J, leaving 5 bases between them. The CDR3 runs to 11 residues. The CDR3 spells CASQITGELFF. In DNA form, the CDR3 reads TGTGCCAGCCAAATCACCGGGGAGCTGTTTTTT.

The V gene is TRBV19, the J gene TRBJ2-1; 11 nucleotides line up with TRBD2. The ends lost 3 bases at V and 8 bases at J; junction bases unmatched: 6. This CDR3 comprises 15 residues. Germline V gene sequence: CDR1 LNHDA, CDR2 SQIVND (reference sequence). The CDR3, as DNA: TGTGCCAGTAGTATTGTACTAGCGGGAGCATATGAGCAGTTCTTC. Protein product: CASSIVLAGAYEQFF.

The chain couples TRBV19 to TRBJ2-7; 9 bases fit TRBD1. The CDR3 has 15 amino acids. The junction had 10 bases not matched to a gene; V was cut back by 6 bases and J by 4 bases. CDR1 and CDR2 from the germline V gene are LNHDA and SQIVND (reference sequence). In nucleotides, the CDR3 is TGTGCCAGTAGCAACCACGGGACAGGGATGTACGAGCAGTACTTC. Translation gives CASSNHGTGMYEQYF.

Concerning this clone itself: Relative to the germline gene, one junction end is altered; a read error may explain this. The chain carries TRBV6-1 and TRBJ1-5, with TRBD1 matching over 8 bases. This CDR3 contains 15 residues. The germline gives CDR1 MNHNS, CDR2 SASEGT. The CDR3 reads CASREGPGGAQPQHF. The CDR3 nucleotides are TGTGCCAGCAGAGAAGGCCCAGGGGGCGCGCAGCCCCAGCATTTT.

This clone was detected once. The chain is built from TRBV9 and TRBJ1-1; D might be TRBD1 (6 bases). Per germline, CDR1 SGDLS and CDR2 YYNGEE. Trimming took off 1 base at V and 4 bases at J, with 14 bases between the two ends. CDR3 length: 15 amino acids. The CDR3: CASSVSGQIPTEAFF. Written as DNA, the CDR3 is TGTGCCAGCAGCGTAAGTGGACAGATTCCCACTGAAGCTTTCTTT.

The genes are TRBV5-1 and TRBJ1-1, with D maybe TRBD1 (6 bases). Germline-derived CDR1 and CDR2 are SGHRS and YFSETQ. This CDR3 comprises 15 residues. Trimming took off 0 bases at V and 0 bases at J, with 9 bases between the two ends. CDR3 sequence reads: CASSLVAGVNTEAFF. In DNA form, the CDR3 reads TGCGCCAGCAGCTTGGTGGCAGGGGTGAACACTGAAGCTTTCTTT.

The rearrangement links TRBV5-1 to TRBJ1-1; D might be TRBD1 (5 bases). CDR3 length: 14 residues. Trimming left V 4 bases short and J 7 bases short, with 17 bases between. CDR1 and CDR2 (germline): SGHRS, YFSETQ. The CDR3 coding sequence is TGCGCCAGCAGCCCGGGGCAGGCGGGAGGTGAAGCTTTCTTT. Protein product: CASSPGQAGGEAFF.

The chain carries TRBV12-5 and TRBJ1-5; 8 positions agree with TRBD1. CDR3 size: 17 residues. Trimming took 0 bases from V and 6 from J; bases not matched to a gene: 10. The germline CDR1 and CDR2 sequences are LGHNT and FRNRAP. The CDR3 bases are TGTGCTAGTGGTTTGGTACTAACCAGGGGGCAGGGTCAGCCCCAGCATTTT. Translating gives CASGLVLTRGQGQPQHF. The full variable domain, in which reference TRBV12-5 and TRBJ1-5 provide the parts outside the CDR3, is DARVTQTPRHKVTEMGQEVTMRCQPILGHNTVFWYRQTMMQGLELLAYFRNRAPLDDSGMPKDRFSAEMPDATLATLKIQPSEPRDSAVYFCASGLVLTRGQGQPQHFGDGTRLSIL.

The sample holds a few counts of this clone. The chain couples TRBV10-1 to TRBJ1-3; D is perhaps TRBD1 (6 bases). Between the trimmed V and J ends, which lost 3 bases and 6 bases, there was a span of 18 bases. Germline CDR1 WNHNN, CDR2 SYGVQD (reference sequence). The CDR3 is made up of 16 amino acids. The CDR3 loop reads CASSDPHDRTPNTIYF. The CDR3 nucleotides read TGCGCCAGCAGTGACCCTCACGACAGGACCCCAAACACCATATATTTT.

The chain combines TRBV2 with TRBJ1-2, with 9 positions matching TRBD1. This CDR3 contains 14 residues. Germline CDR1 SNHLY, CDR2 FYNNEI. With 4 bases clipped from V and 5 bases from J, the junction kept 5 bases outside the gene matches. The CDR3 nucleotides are TGTGCCAGCAGTGGCGGGACAGGGAGTTATGGCTACACCTTC. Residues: CASSGGTGSYGYTF.

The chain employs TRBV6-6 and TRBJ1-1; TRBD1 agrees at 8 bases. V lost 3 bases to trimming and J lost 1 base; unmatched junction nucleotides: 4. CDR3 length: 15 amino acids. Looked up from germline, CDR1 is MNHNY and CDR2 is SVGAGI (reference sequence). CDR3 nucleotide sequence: TGTGCCAGCAGTTATACAGGGGGGCGGAACACTGAAGCTTTCTTT. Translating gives CASSYTGGRNTEAFF.

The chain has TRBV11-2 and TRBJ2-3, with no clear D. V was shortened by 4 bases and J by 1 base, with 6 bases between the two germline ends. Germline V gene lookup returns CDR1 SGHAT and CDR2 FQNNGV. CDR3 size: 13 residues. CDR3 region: CASSSSGTDTQYF. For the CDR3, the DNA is TGTGCCAGCAGCTCCAGCGGCACAGATACGCAGTATTTT.

This CDR3 is CASSPPGDIDIQYF. The DNA of the CDR3 is TGTGCCAGCAGCCCTCCCGGGGACATCGACATTCAGTACTTC. The chain joins TRBV6-6 to TRBJ2-4; tentative D call: TRBD1 (6 bases). V was trimmed by 6 bases and J by 8 bases, leaving 17 bases between them. CDR1 MNHNY and CDR2 SVGAGI come from the germline V gene (reference sequence). The CDR3 extends over 14 amino acids.

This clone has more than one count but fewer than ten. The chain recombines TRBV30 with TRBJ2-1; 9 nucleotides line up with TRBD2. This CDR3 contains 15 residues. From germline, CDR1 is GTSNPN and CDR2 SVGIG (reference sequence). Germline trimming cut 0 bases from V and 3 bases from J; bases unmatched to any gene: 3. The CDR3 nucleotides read TGTGCCTGGAGTGTAGGAGCGGGGGGCTACAATGAGCAGTTCTTC. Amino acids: CAWSVGAGGYNEQFF.

CDR3 loop: CASSLWDSFNQPQHF. DNA of the CDR3: TGTGCCAGCAGCTTATGGGACAGCTTCAATCAGCCCCAGCATTTT. The chain has TRBV7-8 and TRBJ1-5, with 7 nucleotides matching TRBD1. Per germline, CDR1 SGHVS and CDR2 FQNEAQ. Trimming at V came to 2 bases and at J to 3 bases, leaving 4 bases not matched to a gene. This CDR3 region has 15 residues.

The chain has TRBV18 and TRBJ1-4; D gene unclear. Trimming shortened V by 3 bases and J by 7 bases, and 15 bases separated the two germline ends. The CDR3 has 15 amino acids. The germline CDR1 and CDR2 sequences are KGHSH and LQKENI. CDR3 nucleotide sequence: TGTGCCAGCTCACCGGAGACGGTTTTGGGTGAAAAACTGTTTTTT. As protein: CASSPETVLGEKLFF. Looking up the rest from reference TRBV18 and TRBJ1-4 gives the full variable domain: NAGVMQNPRHLVRRRGQEARLRCSPMKGHSHVYWYRQLPEEGLKFMVYLQKENIIDESGMPKERFSAEFPKEGPSILRIQQVVRGDSAAYFCASSPETVLGEKLFFGSGTQLSVL.

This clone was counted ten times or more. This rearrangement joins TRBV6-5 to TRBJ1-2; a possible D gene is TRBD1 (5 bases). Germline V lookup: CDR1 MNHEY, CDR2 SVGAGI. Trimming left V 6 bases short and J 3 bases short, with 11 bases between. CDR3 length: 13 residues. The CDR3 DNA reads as TGTGCCAGCAGACGACCGACAGACTATGGCTACACCTTC. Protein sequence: CASRRPTDYGYTF.

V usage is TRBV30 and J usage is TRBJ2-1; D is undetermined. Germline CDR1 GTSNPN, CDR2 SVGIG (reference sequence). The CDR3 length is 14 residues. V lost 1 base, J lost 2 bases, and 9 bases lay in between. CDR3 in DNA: TGTGCCTGGAGTGATCTAGTAGCCTACAATGAGCAGTTCTTC. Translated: CAWSDLVAYNEQFF.